Listed here are 15 T cell receptor beta chains from one sample, sequenced in a study of HIV-infected patients and healthy controls. TCRdb analysed the 5' RACE reads with MiXCR anew, one entry per CDR3 protein. The data show approximately 67,000 distinct CDR3 sequences, with about a sixth seen just once and around 5.9% held by the top ten. Source material: CD4+ T cells from blood. Receptors were obtained from a human donor in good health.

The CDR3 is CASSQVSWNQPQHF. The CDR3 DNA reads as TGCGCCAGCAGCCAAGTTAGTTGGAATCAGCCCCAGCATTTT. The chain combines TRBV4-1 with TRBJ1-5; D uncertain. V lost 1 base and J lost 4, with 8 bases in between. This CDR3 contains 14 residues. The germline V gene has CDR1 MGHRA and CDR2 YSYEKL.

This clonotype was detected a few times. The chain links TRBV7-9 to TRBJ2-2; 10 nucleotides match TRBD2. After removal of 5 bases from V and 4 bases from J, the junction contained 7 bases not matched to a gene. The germline gives CDR1 SEHNR, CDR2 FQNEAQ (reference sequence). This CDR3 region has 16 residues. CDR3: CASSRTSGGGTGELFF. The CDR3 DNA is TGTGCCAGCAGCCGGACTAGCGGAGGGGGCACCGGGGAGCTGTTTTTT. Full variable domain (remainder filled in from reference TRBV7-9 and TRBJ2-2): DTGVSQNPRHKITKRGQNVTFRCDPISEHNRLYWYRQTLGQGPEFLTYFQNEAQLEKSRLLSDRFSAERPKGSFSTLEIQRTEQGDSAMYLCASSRTSGGGTGELFFGEGSRLTVL.

J is TRBJ2-1 and V is TRBV20-1; D remains unclear. V lost 3 bases and J lost 0, with 9 bases in between. From germline, CDR1 is DFQATT and CDR2 SNEGSKA (reference sequence). The CDR3 spans 14 residues. CDR3 sequence: CSARAAFSYNEQFF. The CDR3 DNA sequence: TGCAGTGCTAGGGCGGCTTTCTCCTACAATGAGCAGTTCTTC.

This clonotype was found a few times. V gene TRBV5-6 combines with J gene TRBJ2-5, with D perhaps matching TRBD2 (5 bases). Germline CDR1 is SGHDT and CDR2 is YYEEEE. V was trimmed by 4 bases and J by 6 bases, leaving 10 bases between them. This CDR3 is built from 12 residues. The CDR3 DNA reads TGTGCCAGCAGCCCCGGGAAGAAGACCCAGTACTTC. It codes for CASSPGKKTQYF.

This clonotype was seen only a few times. The chain joins TRBV12-3 or TRBV12-4 to TRBJ2-6; D is possibly TRBD1 (6 bases). CDR3 length: 17 residues. The V end was cut by 5 bases, the J end by 2 bases, with 16 bases between. CDR3 sequence: CASSPSVRQAGANVLTF. The CDR3 DNA is TGTGCCAGCAGTCCCTCGGTACGACAGGCTGGGGCCAACGTCCTGACTTTC.

This clonotype was detected a few times. The V call is TRBV5-1, the J call TRBJ2-3; 7 bases agree with TRBD2. The CDR3 is made up of 15 amino acids. In germline, CDR1 is SGHRS, CDR2 YFSETQ. The V and J ends lost 4 bases and 3 bases, in that order; junction bases with no gene match: 8. In DNA, the CDR3 is TGCGCCAGCAGCCCGTGGACTAGTCAAACAGATACGCAGTATTTT. It yields the protein CASSPWTSQTDTQYF.

The chain uses TRBV18 and TRBJ2-3, with D tentatively TRBD2 (5 bases). The ends were cut back, 6 bases at V and 2 bases at J, with 15 bases in the middle. The CDR3 runs 15 residues. Germline loops: CDR1 KGHSH, CDR2 LQKENI. DNA of the CDR3: TGTGCCAGCTCTCCCAGAGGACTCGACACAGATACGCAGTATTTT. This gives the protein CASSPRGLDTDTQYF. Supplemented by reference TRBV18 and TRBJ2-3, the full variable domain reads NAGVMQNPRHLVRRRGQEARLRCSPMKGHSHVYWYRQLPEEGLKFMVYLQKENIIDESGMPKERFSAEFPKEGPSILRIQQVVRGDSAAYFCASSPRGLDTDTQYFGPGTRLTVL.

This clonotype was counted a few times. The rearrangement uses TRBV12-3 or TRBV12-4 and TRBJ2-3, with D possibly matching TRBD2 (6 bases). V lost 7 bases to trimming and J lost 1 base, with 15 bases between them. The CDR3 length is 15 residues. Written as DNA, the CDR3 is TGTGCCAGCACCCCGGGCGGGGTAGGCACAGATACGCAGTATTTT. This gives the protein CASTPGGVGTDTQYF.

Only a few counts were recorded for this clonotype. The rearrangement uses TRBV6-2 or TRBV6-3 and TRBJ1-1, with D unclear. V was pared by 6 bases and J by 6 bases, with 20 bases between. The CDR3 contains 15 residues. Looked up from germline, CDR1 is MNHEY and CDR2 is SVGEGT. Here the CDR3 reads CASSHPRTSAPEAFF. The DNA of the CDR3 is TGTGCCAGCAGCCACCCCAGGACGTCAGCACCTGAAGCTTTCTTT.

CDR3 residues: CATSRDSRQPQHF. CDR3 bases: TGTGCCACCAGCAGAGATTCCCGCCAGCCCCAGCATTTT. This chain links TRBV15 with TRBJ1-5; no clear D gene. This CDR3 is built from 13 residues. V was pared by 0 bases and J by 7 bases, with 7 bases between. Germline V gene sequence: CDR1 LNHNV, CDR2 YYDKDF (reference sequence). The entire variable domain, with the rest obtained from reference TRBV15 and TRBJ1-5, is as follows: DAMVIQNPRYQVTQFGKPVTLSCSQTLNHNVMYWYQQKSSQAPKLLFHYYDKDFNNEADTPDNFQSRRPNTSFCFLDIRSPGLGDTAMYLCATSRDSRQPQHFGDGTRLSIL.

In its sample, this clonotype was seen a few times. The chain couples TRBV18 to TRBJ2-1; 9 bases match TRBD2. The V and J ends lost 2 bases and 2 bases, in that order; junction bases with no gene match: 1. Germline V gene sequence: CDR1 KGHSH, CDR2 LQKENI. The CDR3 has 15 residues. The CDR3 DNA reads TGTGCCAGCTCACCAGAGCGGGGGGCCTACAATGAGCAGTTCTTC. This codes for CASSPERGAYNEQFF.

This clonotype was seen ten or more times. This chain links TRBV12-3 or TRBV12-4 with TRBJ2-5; TRBD1 aligns across 8 bases. The ends lost 5 bases at V and 4 bases at J; junction bases unmatched: 6. The CDR3 spans 14 residues. The CDR3 reads CASSTRTGRETQYF. For the CDR3, the DNA is TGTGCCAGCAGTACCCGGACAGGGCGAGAGACCCAGTACTTC.

This chain connects TRBV6-6 to TRBJ2-2, with D possibly TRBD2 on 7 matching bases. The CDR3 runs 15 residues. Germline assignment: CDR1 MNHNY and CDR2 SVGAGI (reference sequence). Trimming cost V 6 bases and J 6 bases, with 17 bases left between them. For the CDR3, the DNA is TGTGCCAGCAGCCCTGGGGGGGGCTCGGCCGGGGAGCTGTTTTTT. Residues: CASSPGGGSAGELFF.

This clonotype turned up a few times. The gene calls are TRBV20-1 and TRBJ2-3, with 11 nucleotides matching TRBD2. Germline-derived CDR1 and CDR2 are DFQATT and SNEGSKA (reference sequence). The CDR3 is 15 amino acids. V was clipped by 6 bases and J by 3 bases; unmatched bases: 8. CDR3 bases: TGCAGTGCAGATACCGGGACTAGCGGTACAGATACGCAGTATTTT. Amino acid sequence: CSADTGTSGTDTQYF.

This clonotype was seen only a few times. This chain links TRBV7-9 with TRBJ2-2; possibly TRBD2 for D (6 bases). Trimming removed 7 bases at V and 1 base at J, with 13 bases between. The CDR3 is 15 residues long. In germline, CDR1 is SEHNR, CDR2 FQNEAQ (reference sequence). The CDR3 region is CASTTGTQNTGELFF. In DNA form, the CDR3 reads TGTGCCAGCACTACCGGGACTCAGAACACCGGGGAGCTGTTTTTT.